The 26 T cell receptor beta chains listed next were all sequenced from one sample in a study of control samples from healthy donors and cancer patients. Assay used: immunoSEQ multiplex PCR; TCRdb lists only in-frame clones, some missing. Found here are 170,000 or so clones, more than 80% of them singletons; the top ten hold more than 1.3%. Material for sequencing was blood. These receptors all stem from a man younger than 45 in good health.

This chain uses TRBV6-6 with TRBJ1-3; TRBD1 aligns across 7 bases. Germline values: CDR1 MNHNY, CDR2 SVGAGI (reference sequence). Losses at the gene ends were 2 bases for V and 3 bases for J; bases not matched to a gene: 4. CDR3 length equals 15 residues. The CDR3 DNA reads as TGTGCCAGCAGTTACCGACAGGGTGATGGAAACACCATATATTTT. This gives the protein CASSYRQGDGNTIYF.

In its sample, this clone was seen a few times. This sequence joins TRBV5-1 and TRBJ1-6, with a possible D match to TRBD1 (6 bases). CDR1 SGHRS and CDR2 YFSETQ come from the germline V gene. The CDR3 length is 14 residues. The germline V and J ends were trimmed by 1 base and 5 bases, with 7 bases remaining between them. The CDR3 spells CASSLTGNNSPLHF. The CDR3 bases are TGCGCCAGCAGCTTGACAGGGAATAATTCACCCCTCCACTTT.

The rearrangement joins TRBV4-1 to TRBJ1-3, with 7 bases lining up with TRBD1. Germline V gene data show CDR1 as MGHRA and CDR2 as YSYEKL. Trimming cost V 2 bases and J 2 bases; bases outside gene matches: 9. There are 17 residues in the CDR3. Here the CDR3 reads CASSQTILRGPGNTIYF. CDR3 sequence (DNA): TGCGCCAGCAGCCAAACCATTCTGAGGGGGCCTGGAAACACCATATATTTT.

The V call is TRBV7-9, the J call TRBJ1-2, with TRBD1 identical over 11 bases. The trim removed 5 bases at V and 4 bases at J, leaving 9 bases unmatched. The CDR3 covers 16 residues. The V gene's germline CDR1 is SEHNR and CDR2 FQNEAQ (reference sequence). The chain's CDR3 is CASSLDRGLGSYGYTF. The CDR3 DNA follows: TGTGCCAGCAGCCTGGACAGGGGGCTTGGATCCTATGGCTACACCTTC.

The CDR3 sequence: CSFQGSHGYTF. The CDR3 region has the DNA TGCAGTTTCCAGGGGTCCCATGGCTACACCTTC. This chain joins TRBV20-1 and TRBJ1-2; possibly TRBD1 for D (6 bases). The V gene's germline CDR1 is DFQATT and CDR2 SNEGSKA (reference sequence). The V end lost 8 bases, the J end lost 6 bases, and 13 bases lay between the germline ends. The CDR3 has 11 residues.

The V and J genes are TRBV7-9 and TRBJ1-1; D call uncertain. Trimming took 5 bases from V and 8 from J, leaving 12 bases between them. There are 12 residues in the CDR3. Germline assignment: CDR1 SEHNR and CDR2 FQNEAQ (reference sequence). The CDR3 sequence: CASSKETGEAFF. The CDR3 DNA sequence: TGTGCCAGCAGCAAAGAAACCGGGGAAGCTTTCTTT.

The CDR3: CASSLSSGFWDTQYF. DNA of the CDR3: TGTGCCAGCAGTTTATCTAGCGGGTTTTGGGATACGCAGTATTTT. This sequence joins TRBV28 and TRBJ2-3; 8 nucleotides line up with TRBD2. Germline assignment: CDR1 MDHEN and CDR2 SYDVKM. The CDR3 extends over 15 amino acids. J gave up 6 bases and V 1 base, and 6 bases lay outside the gene matches.

The rearrangement joins TRBV7-6 to TRBJ1-2; D uncertain. Germline V gene data show CDR1 as SGHVS and CDR2 as FNYEAQ. The V and J ends lost 0 bases and 8 bases respectively, with 13 bases between them. The CDR3 consists of 14 residues. The CDR3 bases are TGTGCCAGCAGCTTAGCCCGAGGGAGGGAAGGCTACACCTTC. Translation gives CASSLARGREGYTF.

This chain joins TRBV7-9 and TRBJ1-2; no reliable D call. Germline loops: CDR1 SEHNR, CDR2 FQNEAQ (reference sequence). V gave up 4 bases and J gave up 2 bases, with 8 bases separating them. The CDR3 loop spans 13 amino acids. This chain's CDR3 is CASSSAGNYGYTF. The CDR3 DNA reads TGTGCCAGCAGCTCGGCGGGAAACTATGGCTACACCTTC.

The J gene is TRBJ2-2, the V gene TRBV12-5; D possibly corresponds to TRBD1 (6 bases). The CDR3 is made up of 14 amino acids. Trimming removed 7 bases from V and 8 bases from J, with 17 bases in between. Germline V lookup: CDR1 LGHNT, CDR2 FRNRAP. DNA for the CDR3: TGTGCTAGTGCGGGCGTGGGGGCGGCGGGGGAGCTGTTTTTT. This translates into CASAGVGAAGELFF.

The J gene is TRBJ2-1, the V gene TRBV2, with D tentatively TRBD2 (7 bases). Germline V gene lookup returns CDR1 SNHLY and CDR2 FYNNEI. Trimming left V 7 bases short and J 6 bases short, with 19 bases between. This CDR3 is built from 15 residues. CDR3 amino acids: CASNEGRGGSNEQFF. For the CDR3, the DNA is TGTGCCAGCAACGAAGGTAGGGGGGGGTCCAATGAGCAGTTCTTC.

The chain links TRBV11-2 to TRBJ2-1, with 11 nucleotides matching TRBD2. Losses at the gene ends were 4 bases for V and 7 bases for J; bases not matched to a gene: 9. The CDR3 is made up of 16 amino acids. In germline, CDR1 is SGHAT, CDR2 FQNNGV. CDR3 in amino acids: CASSSYLAGGRNEQFF. The CDR3 bases are TGTGCCAGCAGCTCTTACCTAGCGGGAGGCCGGAATGAGCAGTTCTTC.

CDR3 loop: CASSGGNTEAFF. The CDR3 coding sequence is TGTGCCAGCAGCGGAGGGAACACTGAAGCTTTCTTT. The chain carries TRBV7-9 and TRBJ1-1; D is uncertain. Germline CDR1 is SEHNR and CDR2 is FQNEAQ (reference sequence). V gave up 5 bases and J gave up 1 base, with 5 bases separating them. This CDR3 is 12 amino acids long.

This clone was detected only a few times. The V gene is TRBV5-4, the J gene TRBJ2-4; TRBD2 agrees at 8 bases. CDR1 SGHNT and CDR2 YYREEE come from the germline V gene (reference sequence). The CDR3 runs 12 residues. V lost 0 bases and J lost 14; bases outside the gene matches: 4. CDR3 bases: TGTGCCAGCAGCTTGGAGGGTAGCGGGAAGTACTTC. Translating it yields CASSLEGSGKYF. The full variable domain, rest sourced from reference TRBV5-4 and TRBJ2-4, is ETGVTQSPTHLIKTRGQQVTLRCSSQSGHNTVSWYQQALGQGPQFIFQYYREEENGRGNFPPRFSGLQFPNYSSELNVNALELDDSALYLCASSLEGSGKYFGAGTRLSVL.

The chain couples TRBV18 to TRBJ1-2; no definite D call. There are 13 residues in the CDR3. Germline V CDR1 and CDR2: KGHSH, LQKENI. The V end lost 1 base, the J end lost 2 bases, and 5 bases lay between the germline ends. CDR3 sequence: CASSPQVNYGYTF. The CDR3, as DNA: TGTGCCAGCTCACCACAGGTCAACTATGGCTACACCTTC.

In its sample, this clone was seen once. The V and J genes are TRBV28 and TRBJ2-7; 11 nucleotides align to TRBD1. Trimming took 8 bases from V and 6 from J; bases not matched to a gene: 12. CDR1 and CDR2 (germline): MDHEN, SYDVKM. CDR3 length: 15 amino acids. CDR3 nucleotide sequence: TGTGCCAGCGGTCCCCGGGGACAGGGGGTTGGCGAGCAGTACTTC. Protein sequence: CASGPRGQGVGEQYF. Complete variable domain (other parts from reference TRBV28 and TRBJ2-7): DVKVTQSSRYLVKRTGEKVFLECVQDMDHENMFWYRQDPGLGLRLIYFSYDVKMKEKGDIPEGYSVSREKKERFSLILESASTNQTSMYLCASGPRGQGVGEQYFGPGTRLTVT.

This sequence joins TRBV5-1 and TRBJ2-7; a weak D match, TRBD2 (6 bases). This CDR3 region has 13 residues. Trimming cost V 0 bases and J 3 bases, with 7 bases left between them. Germline V gene data show CDR1 as SGHRS and CDR2 as YFSETQ. CDR3 amino acids: CASSLVGGYEQYF. The CDR3 DNA is TGCGCCAGCAGCTTGGTCGGGGGCTACGAGCAGTACTTC.

This chain connects TRBV5-4 to TRBJ2-1, with D perhaps TRBD1 or TRBD2 (6 bases each). V lost 1 base, J lost 10 bases, and 12 bases lay in between. The CDR3 is 13 amino acids. Germline V gives CDR1 SGHNT, CDR2 YYREEE (reference sequence). The CDR3 loop reads CASSLYGGREQFF. The CDR3 region has the DNA TGTGCCAGCAGCTTGTACGGGGGCCGAGAGCAGTTCTTC. The entire variable domain, with the rest obtained from reference TRBV5-4 and TRBJ2-1, is as follows: ETGVTQSPTHLIKTRGQQVTLRCSSQSGHNTVSWYQQALGQGPQFIFQYYREEENGRGNFPPRFSGLQFPNYSSELNVNALELDDSALYLCASSLYGGREQFFGPGTRLTVL.

The V and J genes are TRBV24-1 and TRBJ2-2, with a weak D call TRBD2 (6 bases). V lost 3 bases and J lost 3, with 13 bases in between. CDR1 and CDR2 (germline): KGHDR, SFDVKD. The CDR3 spans 16 residues. CDR3 in DNA: TGTGCCACCAGTGATCCGGGGACTGGACACACCGGGGAGCTGTTTTTT. As protein: CATSDPGTGHTGELFF.

The rearrangement links TRBV19 to TRBJ2-7, with TRBD1 matching over 7 bases. Germline V gene sequence: CDR1 LNHDA, CDR2 SQIVND (reference sequence). This CDR3 is built from 16 residues. Trimming cost V 5 bases and J 3 bases; bases outside gene matches: 13. CDR3 protein: CASSASPRDRLYEQYF. CDR3 in DNA: TGTGCCAGTAGTGCCTCCCCCCGGGACAGACTCTACGAGCAGTACTTC.

The rearrangement uses TRBV18 and TRBJ1-2, with 10 bases that match TRBD1. The germline V gene has CDR1 KGHSH and CDR2 LQKENI. The CDR3 sequence is 16 residues long. J lost 7 bases, V lost 4 bases, and 12 bases had no gene match. CDR3 DNA: TGTGCCAGCTCACTGTTACCGGGGACAGGGGTAGGTGGCTACACCTTC. Amino acid sequence: CASSLLPGTGVGGYTF.

On this clone: Other DNA sequences from this sample encode an identical CDR3 as well. The chain couples TRBV11-2 to TRBJ2-7; 9 bases match TRBD1. Germline V gives CDR1 SGHAT, CDR2 FQNNGV. The CDR3 is 14 amino acids. J was trimmed by 2 bases and V by 3 bases; bases with no gene match: 2. CDR3: CASSLGQGAYEQYF. The CDR3 DNA sequence: TGTGCCAGCAGCTTGGGACAGGGAGCCTACGAGCAGTACTTC.

The gene calls are TRBV29-1 and TRBJ1-6; weak D call: TRBD1 (6 bases). CDR1 and CDR2 (germline): SQVTM, ANQGSEA. Trimming took off 2 bases at V and 6 bases at J, with 14 bases between the two ends. The CDR3 is made up of 15 amino acids. CDR3 nucleotide sequence: TGCAGCGTTGAATTCGCGGGGGCGCTTAATTCACCCCTCCACTTT. It encodes CSVEFAGALNSPLHF. The full variable domain, completed using reference TRBV29-1 and TRBJ1-6, is SAVISQKPSRDICQRGTSLTIQCQVDSQVTMMFWYRQQPGQSLTLIATANQGSEATYESGFVIDKFPISRPNLTFSTLTVSNMSPEDSSIYLCSVEFAGALNSPLHFGNGTRLTVT.

This clone was found once. The V and J genes are TRBV9 and TRBJ2-2, with D possibly TRBD2 on 6 matching bases. The V gene lost 3 bases and the J gene lost 5 bases, with 14 bases spanning the gap. Germline-derived CDR1 and CDR2 are SGDLS and YYNGEE. This CDR3 is built from 15 residues. CDR3 bases: TGTGCCAGCAGCGATCGGGGGATAGGGACCGGGGAGCTGTTTTTT. It encodes CASSDRGIGTGELFF.

The chain employs TRBV6-5 and TRBJ2-7; TRBD1 aligns across 10 bases. There are 14 residues in the CDR3. Germline V gives CDR1 MNHEY, CDR2 SVGAGI. Trimming at V came to 10 bases and at J to 2 bases, leaving 8 bases not matched to a gene. The CDR3 nucleotides read TGTGCCACCAGCCCCGGGACAGGGGCCTACGAGCAGTACTTC. It codes for CATSPGTGAYEQYF.

This rearrangement joins TRBV6-5 to TRBJ1-5, with a weak D call TRBD1 (5 bases). The CDR3 covers 13 residues. V was trimmed by 7 bases and J by 7 bases, leaving 14 bases between them. Germline V gene sequence: CDR1 MNHEY, CDR2 SVGAGI. In nucleotides, the CDR3 is TGTGCCAGCACAAGTGGGGCTGGACAGCCCCAGCATTTT. Its translation: CASTSGAGQPQHF.